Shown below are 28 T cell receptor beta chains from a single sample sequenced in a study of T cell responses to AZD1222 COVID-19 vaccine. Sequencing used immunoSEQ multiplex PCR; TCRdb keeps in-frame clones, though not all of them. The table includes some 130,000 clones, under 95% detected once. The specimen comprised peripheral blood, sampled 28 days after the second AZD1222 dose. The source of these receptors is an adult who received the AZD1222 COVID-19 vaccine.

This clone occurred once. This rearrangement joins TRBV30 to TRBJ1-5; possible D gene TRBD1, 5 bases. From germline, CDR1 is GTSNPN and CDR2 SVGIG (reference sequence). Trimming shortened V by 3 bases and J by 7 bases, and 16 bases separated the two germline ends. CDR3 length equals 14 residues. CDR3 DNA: TGTGCCTGGAGGGGGTATGGGGCATGGCAGCCCCAGCATTTT. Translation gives CAWRGYGAWQPQHF.

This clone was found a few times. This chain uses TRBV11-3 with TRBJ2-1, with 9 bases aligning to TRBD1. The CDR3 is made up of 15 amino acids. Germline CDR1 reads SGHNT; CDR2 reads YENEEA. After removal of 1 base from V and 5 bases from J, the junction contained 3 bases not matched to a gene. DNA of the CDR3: TGTGCCAGCAGCTTAGGGGACAGGGCCAACAATGAGCAGTTCTTC. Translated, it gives CASSLGDRANNEQFF.

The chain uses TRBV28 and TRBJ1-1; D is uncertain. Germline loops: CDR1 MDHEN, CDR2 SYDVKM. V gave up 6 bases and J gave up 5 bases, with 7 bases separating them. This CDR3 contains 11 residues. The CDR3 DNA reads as TGTGCCAGCAGGGGAGGGACTGAAGCTTTCTTT. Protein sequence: CASRGGTEAFF.

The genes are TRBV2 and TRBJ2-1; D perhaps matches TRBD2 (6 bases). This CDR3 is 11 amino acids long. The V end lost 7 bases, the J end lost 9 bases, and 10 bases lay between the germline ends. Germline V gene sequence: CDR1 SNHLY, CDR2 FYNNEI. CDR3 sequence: CASNGGSEQFF. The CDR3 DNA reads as TGTGCCAGCAATGGGGGGAGTGAGCAGTTCTTC. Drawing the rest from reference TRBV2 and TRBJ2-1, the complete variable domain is EPEVTQTPSHQVTQMGQEVILRCVPISNHLYFYWYRQILGQKVEFLVSFYNNEISEKSEIFDDQFSVERPDGSNFTLKIRSTKLEDSAMYFCASNGGSEQFFGPGTRLTVL.

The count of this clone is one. CDR3 in DNA: TGTGCCAGCAGCCCCGGACAGGGCGGCTACACCTTC. It specifies CASSPGQGGYTF. The V call is TRBV3-1 (or the pseudogene TRBV3-2), the J call TRBJ1-2, with 8 bases that match TRBD1. This CDR3 spans 12 amino acids. Germline-derived CDR1 and CDR2 are LGHDT and YNNKEL (reference sequence). The trim removed 4 bases at V and 8 bases at J, leaving 3 bases unmatched.

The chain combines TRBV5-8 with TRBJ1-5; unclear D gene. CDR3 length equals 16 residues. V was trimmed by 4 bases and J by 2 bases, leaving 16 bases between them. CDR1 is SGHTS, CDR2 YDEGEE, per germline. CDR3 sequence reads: CASSPGLWNGNQPQHF. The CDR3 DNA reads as TGTGCCAGCAGCCCCGGTTTGTGGAATGGCAATCAGCCCCAGCATTTT. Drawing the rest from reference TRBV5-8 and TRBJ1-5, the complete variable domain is EAGVTQSPTHLIKTRGQQATLRCSPISGHTSVYWYQQALGLGLQFLLWYDEGEERNRGNFPPRFSGRQFPNYSSELNVNALELEDSALYLCASSPGLWNGNQPQHFGDGTRLSIL.

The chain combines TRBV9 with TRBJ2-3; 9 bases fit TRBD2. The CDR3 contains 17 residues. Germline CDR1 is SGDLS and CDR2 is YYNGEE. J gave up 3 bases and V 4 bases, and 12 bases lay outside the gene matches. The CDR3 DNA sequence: TGTGCCAGCAGCCCTAGCTGGGCGGGAGGGCCGACAGATACGCAGTATTTT. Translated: CASSPSWAGGPTDTQYF. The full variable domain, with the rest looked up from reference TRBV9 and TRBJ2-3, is DSGVTQTPKHLITATGQRVTLRCSPRSGDLSVYWYQQSLDQGLQFLIQYYNGEERAKGNILERFSAQQFPDLHSELNLSSLELGDSALYFCASSPSWAGGPTDTQYFGPGTRLTVL.

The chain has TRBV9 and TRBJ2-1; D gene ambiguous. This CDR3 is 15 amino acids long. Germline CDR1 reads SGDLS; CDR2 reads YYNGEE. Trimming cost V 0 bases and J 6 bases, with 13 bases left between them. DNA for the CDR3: TGTGCCAGCAGCGTAGGGGTCGACTCTGGCAATGAGCAGTTCTTC. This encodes CASSVGVDSGNEQFF.

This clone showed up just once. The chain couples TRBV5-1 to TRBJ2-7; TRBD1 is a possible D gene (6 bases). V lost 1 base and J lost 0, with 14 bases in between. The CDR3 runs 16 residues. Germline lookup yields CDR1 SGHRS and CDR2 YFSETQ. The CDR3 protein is CASSLFARGSSYEQYF. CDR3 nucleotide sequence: TGCGCCAGCAGCTTGTTCGCCAGGGGATCCTCCTACGAGCAGTACTTC.

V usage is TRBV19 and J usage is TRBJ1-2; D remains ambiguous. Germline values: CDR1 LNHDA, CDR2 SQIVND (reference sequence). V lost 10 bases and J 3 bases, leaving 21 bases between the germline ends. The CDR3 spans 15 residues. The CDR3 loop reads CATSPLREYDYGYTF. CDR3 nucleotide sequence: TGTGCCACCAGCCCGCTTCGGGAATACGACTATGGCTACACCTTC.

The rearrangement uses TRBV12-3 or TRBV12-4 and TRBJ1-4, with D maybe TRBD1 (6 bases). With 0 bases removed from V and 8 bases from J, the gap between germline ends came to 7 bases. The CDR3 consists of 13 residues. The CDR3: CASSLADREKLFF. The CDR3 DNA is TGTGCCAGCAGTTTAGCGGACAGAGAAAAACTGTTTTTT.

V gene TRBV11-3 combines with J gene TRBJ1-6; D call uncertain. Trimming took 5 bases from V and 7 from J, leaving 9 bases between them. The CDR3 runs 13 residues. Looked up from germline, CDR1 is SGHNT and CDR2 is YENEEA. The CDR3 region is CASSLGQNSPLHF. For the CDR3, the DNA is TGTGCCAGCAGCCTCGGGCAAAATTCACCCCTCCACTTT.

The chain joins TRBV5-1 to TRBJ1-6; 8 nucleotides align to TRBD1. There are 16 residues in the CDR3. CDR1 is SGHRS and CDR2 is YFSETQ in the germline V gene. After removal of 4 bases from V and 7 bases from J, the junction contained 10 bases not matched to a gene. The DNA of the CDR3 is TGCGCCAGCAGCATCGACAGGGGACTACGGAATTCACCCCTCCACTTT. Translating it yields CASSIDRGLRNSPLHF.

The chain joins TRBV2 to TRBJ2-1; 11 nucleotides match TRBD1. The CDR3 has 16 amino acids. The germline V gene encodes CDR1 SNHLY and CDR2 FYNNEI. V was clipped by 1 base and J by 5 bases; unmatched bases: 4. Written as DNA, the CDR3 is TGTGCCAGCAGTGAAGACGGGACAGGGGGACACAATGAGCAGTTCTTC. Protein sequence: CASSEDGTGGHNEQFF. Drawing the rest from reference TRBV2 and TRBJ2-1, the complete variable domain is EPEVTQTPSHQVTQMGQEVILRCVPISNHLYFYWYRQILGQKVEFLVSFYNNEISEKSEIFDDQFSVERPDGSNFTLKIRSTKLEDSAMYFCASSEDGTGGHNEQFFGPGTRLTVL.

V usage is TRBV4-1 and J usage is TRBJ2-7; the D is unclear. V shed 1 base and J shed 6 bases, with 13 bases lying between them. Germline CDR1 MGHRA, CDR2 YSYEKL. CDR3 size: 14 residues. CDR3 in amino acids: CASSQAPLVAEQYF. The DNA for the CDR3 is TGCGCCAGCAGCCAAGCGCCCCTAGTAGCCGAGCAGTACTTC.

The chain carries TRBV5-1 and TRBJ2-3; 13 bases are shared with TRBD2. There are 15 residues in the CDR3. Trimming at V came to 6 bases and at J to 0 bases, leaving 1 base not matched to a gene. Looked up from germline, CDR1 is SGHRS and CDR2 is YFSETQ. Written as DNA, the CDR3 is TGCGCCAGCACGGGACTAGCGGGAAGCACAGATACGCAGTATTTT. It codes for CASTGLAGSTDTQYF.

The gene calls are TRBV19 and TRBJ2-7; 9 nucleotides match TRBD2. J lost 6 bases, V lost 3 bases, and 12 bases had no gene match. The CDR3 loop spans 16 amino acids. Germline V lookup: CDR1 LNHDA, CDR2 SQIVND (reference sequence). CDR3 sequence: CASSMRSGLAPPEQYF. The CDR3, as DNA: TGTGCCAGTAGTATGAGGTCGGGACTAGCACCGCCCGAGCAGTACTTC.

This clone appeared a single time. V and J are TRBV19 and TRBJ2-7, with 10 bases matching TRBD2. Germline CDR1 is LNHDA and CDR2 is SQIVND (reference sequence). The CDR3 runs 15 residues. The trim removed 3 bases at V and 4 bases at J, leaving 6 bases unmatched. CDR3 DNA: TGTGCCAGTAGTATTAAGGCTAGCGGGAGTTACGAGCAGTACTTC. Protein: CASSIKASGSYEQYF.

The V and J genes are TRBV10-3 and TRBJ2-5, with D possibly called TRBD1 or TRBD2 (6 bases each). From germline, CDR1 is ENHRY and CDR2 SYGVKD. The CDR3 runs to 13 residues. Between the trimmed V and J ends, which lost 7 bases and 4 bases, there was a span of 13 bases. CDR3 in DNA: TGTGCCATCAAGGAGCCGGGGGCAGAGACCCAGTACTTC. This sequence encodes CAIKEPGAETQYF.

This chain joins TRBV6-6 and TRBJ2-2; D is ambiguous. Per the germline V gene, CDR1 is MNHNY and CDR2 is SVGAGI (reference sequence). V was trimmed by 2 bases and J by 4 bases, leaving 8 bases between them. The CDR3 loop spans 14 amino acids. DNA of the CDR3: TGTGCCAGCAGTTACACCGGGTCCACCGGGGAGCTGTTTTTT. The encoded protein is CASSYTGSTGELFF.

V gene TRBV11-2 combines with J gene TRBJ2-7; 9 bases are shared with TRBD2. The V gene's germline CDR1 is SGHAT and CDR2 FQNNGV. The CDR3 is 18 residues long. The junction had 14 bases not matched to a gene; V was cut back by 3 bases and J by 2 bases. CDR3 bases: TGTGCCAGCAGCTTCAACTTTCTAGGGACTAGCAGAACCTACGAGCAGTACTTC. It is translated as CASSFNFLGTSRTYEQYF.

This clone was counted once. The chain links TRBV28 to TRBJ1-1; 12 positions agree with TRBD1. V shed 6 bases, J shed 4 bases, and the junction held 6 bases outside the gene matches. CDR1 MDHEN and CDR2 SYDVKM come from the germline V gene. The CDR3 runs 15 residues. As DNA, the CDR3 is TGTGCCAGCAGGGAGGGACAGGGGGCAGGCACTGAAGCTTTCTTT. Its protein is CASREGQGAGTEAFF.

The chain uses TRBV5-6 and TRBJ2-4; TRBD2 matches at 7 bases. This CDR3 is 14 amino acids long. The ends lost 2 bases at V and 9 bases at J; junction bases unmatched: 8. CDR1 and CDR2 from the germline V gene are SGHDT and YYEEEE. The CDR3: CASSLGGGGRIQYF. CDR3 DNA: TGTGCCAGCAGCTTAGGTGGGGGAGGGCGCATTCAGTACTTC.

The DNA for the CDR3 is TGTGCCAGCAGCCAAGAGGGAGGGGTTAGGATGGCTGGCTACACCTTC. It encodes CASSQEGGVRMAGYTF. J is TRBJ1-2 and V is TRBV14, with a possible D match to TRBD1 (5 bases). The germline V gene encodes CDR1 SGHDN and CDR2 FVKESK. The CDR3 consists of 16 residues. Trimming pared 0 bases from V and 7 bases from J, leaving 18 bases between.

CDR3 protein: CASSPNTGSTDTQYF. CDR3 coding DNA: TGCGCCAGCAGCCCCAACACAGGGAGCACAGATACGCAGTATTTT. The chain employs TRBV5-1 and TRBJ2-3, with D maybe TRBD1 (6 bases). V was clipped by 4 bases and J by 0 bases, with 12 bases between them. The CDR3 consists of 15 residues. Germline loops: CDR1 SGHRS, CDR2 YFSETQ. Complete variable domain (other parts from reference TRBV5-1 and TRBJ2-3): KAGVTQTPRYLIKTRGQQVTLSCSPISGHRSVSWYQQTPGQGLQFLFEYFSETQRNKGNFPGRFSGRQFSNSRSEMNVSTLELGDSALYLCASSPNTGSTDTQYFGPGTRLTVL.

The CDR3 sequence: CASSPGSPGPDTQYF. CDR3 nucleotides: TGTGCCAGCAGCCCAGGTTCCCCAGGGCCAGATACGCAGTATTTT. The V call is TRBV3-1 (or the pseudogene TRBV3-2), the J call TRBJ2-3; possible D gene TRBD1, 5 bases. The ends were cut back, 4 bases at V and 4 bases at J, with 15 bases in the middle. This CDR3 spans 15 amino acids. Germline V CDR1 and CDR2: LGHDT, YNNKEL (reference sequence).

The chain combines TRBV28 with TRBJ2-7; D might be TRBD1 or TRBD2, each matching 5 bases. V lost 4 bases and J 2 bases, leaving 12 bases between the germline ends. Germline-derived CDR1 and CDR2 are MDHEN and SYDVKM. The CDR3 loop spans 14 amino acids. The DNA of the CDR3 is TGTGCCAGCAGTTCCGGGACCCTCCCCTACGAGCAGTACTTC. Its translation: CASSSGTLPYEQYF. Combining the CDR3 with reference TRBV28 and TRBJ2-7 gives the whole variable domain DVKVTQSSRYLVKRTGEKVFLECVQDMDHENMFWYRQDPGLGLRLIYFSYDVKMKEKGDIPEGYSVSREKKERFSLILESASTNQTSMYLCASSSGTLPYEQYFGPGTRLTVT.

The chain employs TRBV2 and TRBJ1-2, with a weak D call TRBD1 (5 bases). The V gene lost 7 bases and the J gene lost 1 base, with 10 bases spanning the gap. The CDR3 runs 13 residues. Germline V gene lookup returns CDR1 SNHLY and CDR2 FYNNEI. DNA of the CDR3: TGTGCCAGCAATGCCCAGGGTAACTATGGCTACACCTTC. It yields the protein CASNAQGNYGYTF.